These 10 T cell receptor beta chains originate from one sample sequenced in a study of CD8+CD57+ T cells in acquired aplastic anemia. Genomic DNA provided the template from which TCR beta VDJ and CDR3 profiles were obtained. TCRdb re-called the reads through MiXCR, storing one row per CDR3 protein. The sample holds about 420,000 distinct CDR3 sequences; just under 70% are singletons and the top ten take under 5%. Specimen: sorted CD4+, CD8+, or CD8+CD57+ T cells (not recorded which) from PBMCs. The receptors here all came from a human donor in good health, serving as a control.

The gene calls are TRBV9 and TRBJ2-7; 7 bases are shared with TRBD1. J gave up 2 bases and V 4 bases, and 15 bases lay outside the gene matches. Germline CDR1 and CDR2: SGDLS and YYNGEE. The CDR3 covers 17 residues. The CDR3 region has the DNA TGTGCCAGCAGCCCTAGCCAATGGGACAGTAGCACCTACGAGCAGTACTTC. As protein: CASSPSQWDSSTYEQYF.

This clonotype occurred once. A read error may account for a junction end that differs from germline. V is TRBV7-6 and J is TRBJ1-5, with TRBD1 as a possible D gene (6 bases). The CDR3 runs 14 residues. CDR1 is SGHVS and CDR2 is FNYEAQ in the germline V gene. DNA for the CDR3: TGTGCCAGCAGCTTCGGACAGTCGGCCAATCAAGCTCACTTT. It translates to CASSFGQSANQAHF.

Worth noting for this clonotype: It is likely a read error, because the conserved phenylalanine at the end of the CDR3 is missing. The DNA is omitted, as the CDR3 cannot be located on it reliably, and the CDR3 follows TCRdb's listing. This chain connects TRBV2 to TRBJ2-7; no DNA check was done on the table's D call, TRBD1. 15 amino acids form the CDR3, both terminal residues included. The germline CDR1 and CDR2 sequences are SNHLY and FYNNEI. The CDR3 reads CASNRDTNTEAVFGQ.

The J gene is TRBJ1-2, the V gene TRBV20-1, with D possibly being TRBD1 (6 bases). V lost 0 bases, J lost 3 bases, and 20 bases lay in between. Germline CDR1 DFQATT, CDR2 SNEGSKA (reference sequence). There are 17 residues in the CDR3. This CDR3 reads CSARDTSNRASYYGYTF. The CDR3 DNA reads TGCAGTGCTAGAGACACATCGAACAGGGCGTCCTACTATGGCTACACCTTC.

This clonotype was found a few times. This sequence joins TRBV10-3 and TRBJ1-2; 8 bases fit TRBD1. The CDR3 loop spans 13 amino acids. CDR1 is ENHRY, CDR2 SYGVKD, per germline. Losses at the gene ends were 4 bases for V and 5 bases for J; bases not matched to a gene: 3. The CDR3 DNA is TGTGCCATCAGTGTCGGGACAGGTTATGGCTACACCTTC. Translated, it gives CAISVGTGYGYTF.

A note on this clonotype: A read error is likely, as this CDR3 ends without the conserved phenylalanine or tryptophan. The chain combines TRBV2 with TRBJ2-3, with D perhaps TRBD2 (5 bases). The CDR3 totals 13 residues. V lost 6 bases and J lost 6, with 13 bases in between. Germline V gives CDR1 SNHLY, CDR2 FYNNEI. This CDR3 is CASSEGPGDTQYG. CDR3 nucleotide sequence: TGTGCCAGCAGCGAGGGCCCGGGGGATACGCAGTATGGT.

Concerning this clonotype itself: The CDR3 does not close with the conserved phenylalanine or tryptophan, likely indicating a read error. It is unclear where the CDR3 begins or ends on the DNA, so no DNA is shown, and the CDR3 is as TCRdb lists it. This chain's CDR3 is CASSREGNQPQHFG. The V gene is TRBV19, the J gene TRBJ1-5. The CDR3 length equals 14 residues, ends included. In germline, CDR1 is LNHDA, CDR2 SQIVND (reference sequence).

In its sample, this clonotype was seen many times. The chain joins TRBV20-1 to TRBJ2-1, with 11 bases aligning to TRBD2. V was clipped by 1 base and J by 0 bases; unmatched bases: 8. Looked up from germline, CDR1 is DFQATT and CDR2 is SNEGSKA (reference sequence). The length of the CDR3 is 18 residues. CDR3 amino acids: CSARVASGGKSSYNEQFF. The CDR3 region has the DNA TGCAGTGCTAGAGTGGCTAGCGGGGGGAAGAGCTCCTACAATGAGCAGTTCTTC.

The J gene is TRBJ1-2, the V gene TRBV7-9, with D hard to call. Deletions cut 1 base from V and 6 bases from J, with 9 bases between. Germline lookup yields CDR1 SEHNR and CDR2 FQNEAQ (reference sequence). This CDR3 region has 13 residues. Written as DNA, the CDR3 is TGTGCCAGCAGCTTAGGTCCGGTGGATGGCTACACCTTC. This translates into CASSLGPVDGYTF.

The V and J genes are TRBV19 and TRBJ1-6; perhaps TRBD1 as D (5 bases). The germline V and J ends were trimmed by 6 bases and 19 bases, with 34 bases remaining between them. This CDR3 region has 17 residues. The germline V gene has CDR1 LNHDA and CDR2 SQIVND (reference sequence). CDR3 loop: CASSLRVGGRWRAVLHF. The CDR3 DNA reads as TGTGCCAGTAGCCTAAGAGTGGGGGGTAGGTGGCGAGCAGTACTTCACTTT.